Shown below are 15 T cell receptor beta chains from a single sample sequenced in a study of graft-versus-host responses after intestinal transplantation. Co-plated with some 200,000 CFSE-labeled responder cells were some 200,000 irradiated, violet-dye-labeled stimulator cells. The assay was immunoSEQ multiplex PCR, and TCRdb's table has in-frame clones only and misses some. Of tens of thousands of clones listed, around two fifths were seen once; the top ten hold over 1.1%. The sequencing here drew on alloreactive CD8+ T cells from a mixed lymphocyte reaction culture, taken before transplantation. Subset in this sample: CFSE-low proliferating T cells sorted from roughly 6-day pre-transplant mixed lymphocyte reaction (GvH or HvG direction). Source of these receptors: a human patient who was an organ donor for intestinal transplantation.

This chain connects TRBV11-2 to TRBJ2-6, with TRBD1 matching over 9 bases. Germline-derived CDR1 and CDR2 are SGHAT and FQNNGV. The V segment lost 3 bases and the J segment 2 bases; nucleotides outside the gene matches: 5. The CDR3 runs 17 residues. The CDR3 DNA reads TGTGCCAGCAGCTTTGGGGACAGGGAAGCTGGGGCCAACGTCCTGACTTTC. Amino acids: CASSFGDREAGANVLTF.

The chain is built from TRBV29-1 and TRBJ2-1; the D gene is possibly TRBD1 (6 bases). Per germline, CDR1 SQVTM and CDR2 ANQGSEA. This CDR3 is built from 12 residues. V was clipped by 1 base and J by 8 bases, with 9 bases between them. CDR3 sequence (DNA): TGCAGCGTTGAAGGGGGGCGCGATGAGCAGTTCTTC. This gives the protein CSVEGGRDEQFF.

This clone was observed a single time. In nucleotides, the CDR3 is TGTGCCAGCAGTTTGGGACAGACCTACGAGCAGTACTTC. Encoded protein: CASSLGQTYEQYF. The J gene is TRBJ2-7, the V gene TRBV6-1, with TRBD1 matching 7 bases. Germline trimming cut 5 bases from V and 2 bases from J; bases unmatched to any gene: 3. Germline V gene data show CDR1 as MNHNS and CDR2 as SASEGT. This CDR3 is 13 amino acids long.

A few counts support this clone. The V and J genes are TRBV28 and TRBJ2-1; 8 nucleotides match TRBD2. Unmatched junction bases numbered 10, after V lost 5 bases and J lost 1 base. Germline lookup yields CDR1 MDHEN and CDR2 SYDVKM. The CDR3 loop spans 17 amino acids. CDR3: CASSPTSGGRSYNEQFF. The CDR3, as DNA: TGTGCCAGCAGTCCAACCTCGGGGGGGAGGTCCTACAATGAGCAGTTCTTC. Using reference TRBV28 and TRBJ2-1 for the parts outside the CDR3, the full variable domain is DVKVTQSSRYLVKRTGEKVFLECVQDMDHENMFWYRQDPGLGLRLIYFSYDVKMKEKGDIPEGYSVSREKKERFSLILESASTNQTSMYLCASSPTSGGRSYNEQFFGPGTRLTVL.

The chain carries TRBV5-4 and TRBJ2-3, with 13 nucleotides matching TRBD2. The CDR3 runs to 15 residues. Germline CDR1 is SGHNT and CDR2 is YYREEE (reference sequence). The trim removed 4 bases at V and 5 bases at J, leaving 4 bases unmatched. The CDR3 coding sequence is TGTGCCAGCAGCCTTGGACTAGCGGGAGTAGATACGCAGTATTTT. Amino acids: CASSLGLAGVDTQYF.

CDR3 residues: CASSLGTANTEAFF. The DNA of the CDR3 is TGTGCCAGCAGCTTAGGGACCGCGAACACTGAAGCTTTCTTT. The chain has TRBV13 and TRBJ1-1, with D hard to call. Between the trimmed V and J ends, which lost 0 bases and 1 base, there was a span of 6 bases. Per the germline V gene, CDR1 is PRHDT and CDR2 is FYEKMQ (reference sequence). The CDR3 sequence is 14 residues long. The variable domain in full, with the rest retrieved from reference TRBV13 and TRBJ1-1, is AAGVIQSPRHLIKEKRETATLKCYPIPRHDTVYWYQQGPGQDPQFLISFYEKMQSDKGSIPDRFSAQQFSDYHSELNMSSLELGDSALYFCASSLGTANTEAFFGQGTRLTVV.

The V and J genes are TRBV6-6 and TRBJ2-7; D perhaps matches TRBD2 (6 bases). Germline loops: CDR1 MNHNY, CDR2 SVGAGI (reference sequence). This CDR3 contains 15 residues. Trimming pared 8 bases from V and 2 bases from J, leaving 19 bases between. CDR3 DNA sequence: TGTGCCAGCGGGGGGACCGGGGCCGGCACCTACGAGCAGTACTTC. This translates into CASGGTGAGTYEQYF.

This clone was seen more than once but under ten times. The V gene is TRBV10-3, the J gene TRBJ2-7, with a weak D call TRBD1 (6 bases). V was pared by 6 bases and J by 2 bases, with 11 bases between. The CDR3 has 13 amino acids. Germline loops: CDR1 ENHRY, CDR2 SYGVKD. Here the CDR3 reads CAIRTGVAYEQYF. CDR3 DNA sequence: TGTGCCATCAGGACAGGAGTTGCCTACGAGCAGTACTTC.

V gene TRBV2 combines with J gene TRBJ2-5; D gene uncertain. The CDR3 is 14 residues long. V was cut by 3 bases and J by 4 bases, with 12 bases left in between. Germline values: CDR1 SNHLY, CDR2 FYNNEI. The CDR3 DNA reads as TGTGCCAGCAGTGATCGAAATAGGCCAGAGACCCAGTACTTC. Amino acids: CASSDRNRPETQYF.

This clone came up a few times. The genes are TRBV15 and TRBJ2-3; D may be TRBD2 (5 bases). Trimming removed 1 base from V and 4 bases from J, with 12 bases in between. This CDR3 spans 15 amino acids. Germline V CDR1 and CDR2: LNHNV, YYDKDF (reference sequence). The CDR3 here is CATSRGPSIADTQYF. The CDR3 region has the DNA TGTGCCACCAGCAGAGGCCCTAGCATCGCAGATACGCAGTATTTT. Together with reference TRBV15 and TRBJ2-3, the CDR3 gives the full variable domain: DAMVIQNPRYQVTQFGKPVTLSCSQTLNHNVMYWYQQKSSQAPKLLFHYYDKDFNNEADTPDNFQSRRPNTSFCFLDIRSPGLGDTAMYLCATSRGPSIADTQYFGPGTRLTVL.

The chain couples TRBV6-1 to TRBJ2-5; 9 bases fit TRBD1. CDR3 size: 14 residues. Germline lookup yields CDR1 MNHNS and CDR2 SASEGT. The trim removed 8 bases at V and 0 bases at J, leaving 4 bases unmatched. The CDR3 region is CASGTGPYQETQYF. CDR3 sequence (DNA): TGTGCCAGCGGGACAGGGCCGTACCAAGAGACCCAGTACTTC.

This clone is medium-sized in the sample. The rearrangement joins TRBV5-1 to TRBJ2-2; D is unclear. Germline loops: CDR1 SGHRS, CDR2 YFSETQ. This CDR3 has 15 residues. V lost 4 bases and J lost 4, with 14 bases in between. CDR3 DNA: TGCGCCAGCAGCCCCCTTAGAGTAACCACCGGGGAGCTGTTTTTT. Its translation: CASSPLRVTTGELFF.

The rearrangement links TRBV5-1 to TRBJ1-2; 8 bases fit TRBD1. The CDR3 loop spans 14 amino acids. The V segment lost 7 bases and the J segment 0 bases; nucleotides outside the gene matches: 5. CDR1 SGHRS and CDR2 YFSETQ come from the germline V gene. DNA for the CDR3: TGCGCCAGCCGCCGGACAGGGACTAACTATGGCTACACCTTC. This sequence encodes CASRRTGTNYGYTF.

This chain connects TRBV7-3 to TRBJ2-3, with D tentatively TRBD1 (6 bases). The CDR3 covers 16 residues. V was cut by 3 bases and J by 1 base, with 14 bases left in between. Per the germline V gene, CDR1 is SGHTA and CDR2 is FQGTGA. The CDR3 reads CASSFPRDTRTDTQYF. The DNA for the CDR3 is TGTGCCAGCAGCTTCCCCCGGGACACCCGCACAGATACGCAGTATTTT.

In nucleotides, the CDR3 is TGTGCCAGCAGCGTGTTTAGCGGGAGTGGCGACGAGCAGTACTTC. Translated: CASSVFSGSGDEQYF. The V call is TRBV11-2, the J call TRBJ2-7; 9 nucleotides agree with TRBD2. This CDR3 is built from 15 residues. The V gene end was trimmed by 5 bases and the J gene end by 5 bases; junction bases not matched to a gene: 10. The germline V gene encodes CDR1 SGHAT and CDR2 FQNNGV.